This TCR beta chain was captured by sequencing in a study of blood T cell repertoires in COVID-19. TCRdb keeps only in-frame clones here, not all; method: immunoSEQ multiplex PCR. The data contain about 170,000 clones, around 82% of them singletons. The V end was cut by 6 bases, the J end by 0 bases, with 9 bases between. The germline V gene encodes CDR1 KGHSH and CDR2 LQKENI. The CDR3 is 14 amino acids. In its sample, this clone was seen a few times. Source material: peripheral blood. V and J are TRBV18 and TRBJ1-5; perhaps TRBD1 as D (6 bases). The sequence derives from a woman aged 40 to 49 with COVID-19, enrolled during active disease. CDR3 bases: TGTGCCAGCTCCCAGGGACATAGCAATCAGCCCCAGCATTTT. Translation gives CASSQGHSNQPQHF.